The 20 T cell receptor beta chains listed next were all sequenced from one sample in a study of blood T cells in healthy people across ages. Through a sample-barcoded 5' primer and a J-beta primer mix, a second PCR was run for roughly 6 to 11 cycles. TCRdb redid the calling of the 5' RACE reads with MiXCR, one entry per CDR3 protein. The profile shows about 1.8 million distinct CDR3 sequences, about 50% of them singletons. Sequenced sample: blood. These receptors all come from a middle-aged woman in good health.

The table lists this clonotype with a few counts. The V and J genes are TRBV12-5 and TRBJ1-2; weak D call: TRBD1 (6 bases). The CDR3 totals 13 residues. The V and J ends lost 5 bases and 2 bases respectively, with 9 bases between them. Germline V gene data show CDR1 as LGHNT and CDR2 as FRNRAP. The CDR3 bases are TGTGCTAGTGGTGTTGACAGGAACTATGGCTACACCTTC. The encoded protein is CASGVDRNYGYTF. Variable domain in full (rest from reference TRBV12-5 and TRBJ1-2): DARVTQTPRHKVTEMGQEVTMRCQPILGHNTVFWYRQTMMQGLELLAYFRNRAPLDDSGMPKDRFSAEMPDATLATLKIQPSEPRDSAVYFCASGVDRNYGYTFGSGTRLTVV.

This clonotype was recorded a few times. Sequence at one end of the junction differs from germline and may be a read error. The chain recombines TRBV7-6 with TRBJ2-7; no firm D call. This CDR3 has 14 amino acids. CDR1 SGHVS and CDR2 FNYEAQ come from the germline V gene. This chain's CDR3 is CASSLGSDSYEQYF. The CDR3 DNA sequence: TGTGCCAGCAGTTTAGGATCGGATTCCTACGAGCAGTACTTC. Full variable domain (missing parts from reference TRBV7-6 and TRBJ2-7): GAGVSQSPRYKVTKRGQDVALRCDPISGHVSLYWYRQALGQGPEFLTYFNYEAQQDKSGLPNDRFSAERPEGSISTLTIQRTEQRDSAMYRCASSLGSDSYEQYFGPGTRLTVT.

The chain joins TRBV20-1 to TRBJ2-5, with D perhaps matching TRBD1 (6 bases). The J call may not be correct, given that the DNA end is closer to TRBJ2-7. The CDR3 covers 13 residues. Germline V CDR1 and CDR2: DFQATT, SNEGSKA (reference sequence). The CDR3: CSARHRVDNEQYF. Here the CDR3 DNA reads TGCAGTGCTAGGCACAGGGTCGACAACGAGCAGTACTTC.

The chain carries TRBV20-1 and TRBJ2-1, with 10 bases identical to TRBD1. CDR1 is DFQATT and CDR2 is SNEGSKA in the germline V gene (reference sequence). After removal of 1 base from V and 7 bases from J, the junction contained 4 bases not matched to a gene. The CDR3 runs to 14 residues. The CDR3 region is CSARAGTGVNEQFF. DNA for the CDR3: TGCAGTGCTAGAGCCGGGACAGGGGTTAATGAGCAGTTCTTC.

This clonotype was seen repeatedly, ten times or more. The chain links TRBV6-4 to TRBJ2-3, with 9 bases lining up with TRBD2. V was clipped by 2 bases and J by 4 bases; unmatched bases: 4. The V gene's germline CDR1 is MRHNA and CDR2 SNTAGT. The CDR3 totals 15 residues. The CDR3 is CASSDGASGADTQYF. The CDR3 DNA reads TGTGCCAGCAGTGACGGGGCTAGCGGGGCAGATACGCAGTATTTT.

The gene calls are TRBV11-2 and TRBJ2-3; D remains ambiguous. The CDR3 is made up of 13 amino acids. Germline loops: CDR1 SGHAT, CDR2 FQNNGV. Trimming cost V 6 bases and J 8 bases, with 15 bases left between them. CDR3 sequence: CASRPKNGPTQYF. DNA of the CDR3: TGTGCCAGCAGACCTAAGAACGGGCCTACGCAGTATTTT.

This clonotype turned up a few times. CDR3 sequence reads: CASSTLGSYEQYF. The CDR3 DNA follows: TGCGCCAGCAGTACTCTGGGGTCCTACGAGCAGTACTTC. The chain combines TRBV10-1 with TRBJ2-7, with no clear D. The CDR3 loop spans 13 amino acids. Between the trimmed V and J ends, which lost 5 bases and 1 base, there was a span of 9 bases. Germline CDR1 and CDR2: WNHNN and SYGVQD (reference sequence).

This clonotype appeared once. The chain links TRBV5-1 to TRBJ1-2, with 8 positions matching TRBD1. The V and J ends lost 0 bases and 8 bases, in that order; junction bases with no gene match: 9. There are 15 residues in the CDR3. Germline CDR1 is SGHRS and CDR2 is YFSETQ. CDR3 sequence: CASSLEQGESYGYTF. DNA of the CDR3: TGCGCCAGCAGCTTGGAACAGGGGGAAAGTTACGGCTACACCTTC.

A remark on this clonotype: A read error is possible here, since a much larger clone lies one base away. This sequence joins TRBV6-5 and TRBJ2-6; tentatively, D is TRBD1 (5 bases). There are 15 residues in the CDR3. The germline CDR1 and CDR2 sequences are MNHEY and SVGAGI. CDR3 coding DNA: TGTGCCAGCAGTTACCTTGGGGCTGGGGCCAACGTCCCGACTTTC. Amino acid sequence: CASSYLGAGANVPTF.

The chain employs TRBV6-5 and TRBJ2-1, with 8 positions matching TRBD1. CDR3 size: 15 residues. The germline gives CDR1 MNHEY, CDR2 SVGAGI. The V segment lost 6 bases and the J segment 4 bases; nucleotides outside the gene matches: 8. CDR3 in amino acids: CASRVDRGLYNEQFF. Written as DNA, the CDR3 is TGTGCCAGCAGGGTTGACAGGGGACTTTACAATGAGCAGTTCTTC.

The CDR3 here is CASSLTVLEGRDSSYNEQFF. CDR3 nucleotide sequence: TGTGCCAGCAGCCTCACTGTCCTCGAGGGGAGAGACAGCTCCTACAATGAGCAGTTCTTC. The rearrangement links TRBV11-2 to TRBJ2-1; possibly TRBD1 or TRBD2 for D (5 bases each). The CDR3 is 20 amino acids. V was pared by 5 bases and J by 0 bases, with 26 bases between. The germline V gene has CDR1 SGHAT and CDR2 FQNNGV.

About this clonotype itself: A much larger clone lies one base from this, so it may be a read error. This chain uses TRBV9 with TRBJ2-4; the D gene could be TRBD1 or TRBD2 (6 bases each). The CDR3 runs 16 residues. CDR1 is SGDLS, CDR2 YYNGEE, per germline. Trimming removed 7 bases from V and 0 bases from J, with 17 bases in between. CDR3 coding DNA: TGTGCCAGCGGCTCGAAGGGGGGCGAAGCCAAAAACATTCAGTACTTC. Translation: CASGSKGGEAKNIQYF.

This clonotype was detected a few times. J is TRBJ2-1 and V is TRBV20-1, with TRBD1 matching over 12 bases. After removal of 6 bases from V and 5 bases from J, the junction contained 5 bases not matched to a gene. From germline, CDR1 is DFQATT and CDR2 SNEGSKA (reference sequence). CDR3 length equals 14 residues. CDR3 residues: CSASRDRGHNEQFF. In DNA, the CDR3 is TGCAGTGCCAGCCGGGACAGGGGGCACAATGAGCAGTTCTTC.

In this sample, this clonotype turned up a few times. This chain joins TRBV12-3 or TRBV12-4 and TRBJ2-7, with D possibly being TRBD1 (5 bases). This CDR3 is 13 amino acids long. The V and J ends lost 6 bases and 5 bases respectively, with 14 bases between them. The CDR3 nucleotides are TGTGCCAGCAGAGACAAGGGGCCCAACGAGCAGTACTTC. Its protein is CASRDKGPNEQYF.

The chain carries TRBV7-8 and TRBJ2-3, with 9 bases that match TRBD2. The V and J ends lost 1 base and 4 bases, in that order; junction bases with no gene match: 6. This CDR3 comprises 16 residues. Germline CDR1 reads SGHVS; CDR2 reads FQNEAQ. Here the CDR3 reads CASSLVAGGLSDTQYF. CDR3 bases: TGTGCCAGCAGCTTAGTCGCGGGGGGGCTGTCAGATACGCAGTATTTT.

The chain is built from TRBV27 and TRBJ2-4, with TRBD1 as a possible D gene (6 bases). The J call may be incorrect, as the DNA end agrees better with TRBJ2-7. Per germline, CDR1 MNHEY and CDR2 SMNVEV (reference sequence). The CDR3 is 14 residues long. CDR3 in amino acids: CASSVGGKRYEQYF. The CDR3 nucleotides are TGTGCCAGCAGTGTAGGGGGTAAAAGGTACGAGCAGTACTTC.

The genes are TRBV28 and TRBJ2-5; 8 bases map to TRBD2. CDR1 and CDR2 from the germline V gene are MDHEN and SYDVKM. The CDR3 sequence is 21 residues long. V dropped 3 bases and J dropped 5; count of bases not matched to a gene: 26. The CDR3: CASSLKVVWRRGGPLSETQYF. In nucleotides, the CDR3 is TGTGCCAGCAGTTTGAAAGTTGTTTGGCGTCGGGGGGGACCGCTTTCTGAGACCCAGTACTTC.

The chain has TRBV12-3 or TRBV12-4 and TRBJ2-4; possibly TRBD1 for D (6 bases). The J call is in doubt because the DNA end fits TRBJ2-7 better. The CDR3 has 14 residues. Written as DNA, the CDR3 is TGTGCCAGCAGTTCGTCCGGGACATGGAACGAGCAGTACTTC. It translates to CASSSSGTWNEQYF.

This clonotype was counted a few times. The rearrangement joins TRBV4-2 to TRBJ1-2, with D uncertain. There are 11 residues in the CDR3. Trimming left V 3 bases short and J 7 bases short, with 6 bases between. Germline assignment: CDR1 LGHNA and CDR2 YNFKEQ. The chain's CDR3 is CASSQSTGYTF. The CDR3 DNA reads as TGTGCCAGCAGCCAGTCGACTGGCTACACCTTC.

This clonotype was recorded a few times. The gene calls are TRBV6-5 and TRBJ2-4, with D perhaps being TRBD1 or TRBD2 (5 bases each). Germline loops: CDR1 MNHEY, CDR2 SVGAGI. There are 16 residues in the CDR3. V was shortened by 0 bases and J by 0 bases, with 9 bases between the two germline ends. In DNA form, the CDR3 reads TGTGCCAGCAGTTACTCGGGGGTTGGAGCCAAAAACATTCAGTACTTC. As protein: CASSYSGVGAKNIQYF.